Below are 23 T cell receptor beta chains sequenced from a single sample in a study of shared clonotypes between healthy human individuals. Repertoires were generated with immunoSEQ multiplex PCR, while TCRdb's copy carries only in-frame clones and drops some. Of 2 million to 2.5 million clones listed, 85% to 95% are singletons. The sequenced sample consisted of naive CD4+ T cells from PBMCs. Subset described: CD45RA+ positively selected. Receptors originate from a man aged 18 to 35 in good health. Some clones in this sample may be carry-over from other donors' samples.

The chain uses TRBV5-6 and TRBJ2-5; possibly TRBD1 for D (5 bases). Germline V gene sequence: CDR1 SGHDT, CDR2 YYEEEE. With 4 bases removed from V and 9 bases from J, the gap between germline ends came to 19 bases. The CDR3 length is 14 residues. The CDR3 spells CASSLEPTGEAQYF. In DNA, the CDR3 is TGTGCCAGCAGCCTTGAGCCCACAGGCGAGGCCCAGTACTTC.

This chain uses TRBV5-1 with TRBJ2-3; D is perhaps TRBD2 (6 bases). V lost 1 base to trimming and J lost 3 bases, with 12 bases between them. Germline V lookup: CDR1 SGHRS, CDR2 YFSETQ. CDR3 length equals 15 residues. The CDR3 spells CASSLLPGVTDTQYF. The DNA for the CDR3 is TGCGCCAGCAGCTTGTTGCCGGGAGTAACAGATACGCAGTATTTT.

This rearrangement joins TRBV15 to TRBJ1-2, with D tentatively TRBD1 (5 bases). The CDR3 extends over 14 amino acids. The germline V and J ends were trimmed by 1 base and 4 bases, with 10 bases remaining between them. Germline loops: CDR1 LNHNV, CDR2 YYDKDF (reference sequence). Here the CDR3 DNA reads TGTGCCACCAGCAGAGCGGGGGGGAGCTATGGCTACACCTTC. This codes for CATSRAGGSYGYTF. Drawing the rest from reference TRBV15 and TRBJ1-2, the complete variable domain is DAMVIQNPRYQVTQFGKPVTLSCSQTLNHNVMYWYQQKSSQAPKLLFHYYDKDFNNEADTPDNFQSRRPNTSFCFLDIRSPGLGDTAMYLCATSRAGGSYGYTFGSGTRLTVV.

V is TRBV19 and J is TRBJ2-3; 8 positions match TRBD1. CDR1 LNHDA and CDR2 SQIVND come from the germline V gene (reference sequence). J lost 4 bases, V lost 5 bases, and 2 bases had no gene match. The CDR3 consists of 13 residues. CDR3 nucleotide sequence: TGTGCCAGTAGTGACAGGGGATCAGATACGCAGTATTTT. Its translation: CASSDRGSDTQYF.

This rearrangement joins TRBV7-3 to TRBJ2-3; D is unresolved. CDR1 is SGHTA and CDR2 is FQGTGA in the germline V gene. The CDR3 spans 13 residues. V was pared by 1 base and J by 8 bases, with 10 bases between. CDR3 amino acids: CASSLRGDSTQYF. The DNA for the CDR3 is TGTGCCAGCAGCTTAAGGGGTGATAGTACGCAGTATTTT.

The V call is TRBV6-5, the J call TRBJ2-5, with D possibly TRBD1 on 6 matching bases. Per the germline V gene, CDR1 is MNHEY and CDR2 is SVGAGI. The CDR3 contains 12 residues. V gave up 10 bases and J gave up 2 bases, with 11 bases separating them. CDR3 sequence: CATRGYQETQYF. The CDR3 DNA is TGTGCCACCAGGGGATATCAAGAGACCCAGTACTTC.

The chain is built from TRBV18 and TRBJ1-1; TRBD1 is a possible D gene (5 bases). The ends were cut back, 2 bases at V and 1 base at J, with 11 bases in the middle. Germline-derived CDR1 and CDR2 are KGHSH and LQKENI. The CDR3 has 15 residues. The CDR3 nucleotides read TGTGCCAGCTCACCAGGGGGTGACGCGAACACTGAAGCTTTCTTT. This gives the protein CASSPGGDANTEAFF.

The CDR3 bases are TGTGCCAGCAGTGACGAGGGGGGAAACACCATATATTTT. This translates into CASSDEGGNTIYF. This chain uses TRBV2 with TRBJ1-3; D is possibly TRBD1 (5 bases). The ends were cut back, 3 bases at V and 4 bases at J, with 7 bases in the middle. CDR1 SNHLY and CDR2 FYNNEI come from the germline V gene. The CDR3 is 13 amino acids.

This clone has a single count. Distinct nucleotide sequences in the sample also encode this CDR3. This rearrangement joins TRBV9 to TRBJ2-5; 8 positions agree with TRBD2. J gave up 4 bases and V 1 base, and 3 bases lay outside the gene matches. Germline CDR1 and CDR2: SGDLS and YYNGEE. CDR3 size: 14 residues. Here the CDR3 reads CASSVRGGVETQYF. The CDR3 DNA is TGTGCCAGCAGCGTACGGGGGGGCGTAGAGACCCAGTACTTC.

The chain carries TRBV10-3 and TRBJ1-1; D is uncertain. Per germline, CDR1 ENHRY and CDR2 SYGVKD. The ends were cut back, 0 bases at V and 4 bases at J, with 6 bases in the middle. CDR3 size: 13 residues. As DNA, the CDR3 is TGTGCCATCAGTGAGTCTGGGTCCACTGAAGCTTTCTTT. It is translated as CAISESGSTEAFF.

This chain joins TRBV13 and TRBJ2-7; D gene unclear. CDR3 size: 12 residues. Germline V gene lookup returns CDR1 PRHDT and CDR2 FYEKMQ (reference sequence). V was clipped by 3 bases and J by 0 bases, with 3 bases between them. The CDR3 DNA reads as TGTGCCAGCAGCTTCCCCTCCTACGAGCAGTACTTC. Translated, it gives CASSFPSYEQYF.

The chain couples TRBV18 to TRBJ1-4; D not certain. The V gene's germline CDR1 is KGHSH and CDR2 LQKENI. With 4 bases removed from V and 7 bases from J, the gap between germline ends came to 16 bases. The CDR3 loop spans 15 amino acids. CDR3 protein: CASSLGLNDGEKLFF. The CDR3, as DNA: TGTGCCAGCTCACTAGGACTCAACGACGGTGAAAAACTGTTTTTT. Full variable domain (missing parts from reference TRBV18 and TRBJ1-4): NAGVMQNPRHLVRRRGQEARLRCSPMKGHSHVYWYRQLPEEGLKFMVYLQKENIIDESGMPKERFSAEFPKEGPSILRIQQVVRGDSAAYFCASSLGLNDGEKLFFGSGTQLSVL.

The chain couples TRBV28 to TRBJ1-2; 8 bases match TRBD1. Trimming at V came to 4 bases and at J to 4 bases, leaving 11 bases not matched to a gene. Germline CDR1 is MDHEN and CDR2 is SYDVKM. CDR3 length: 16 residues. The CDR3 here is CASSSAYPTGVYGYTF. The CDR3 DNA follows: TGTGCCAGCAGTTCAGCGTACCCGACAGGGGTCTATGGCTACACCTTC.

CDR3 loop: CASSRSSGSAYNEQFF. CDR3 nucleotides: TGCGCCAGCAGCCGCTCTAGCGGGAGCGCCTACAATGAGCAGTTCTTC. The chain couples TRBV4-1 to TRBJ2-1; 10 positions match TRBD2. CDR1 is MGHRA and CDR2 is YSYEKL in the germline V gene. V was clipped by 4 bases and J by 2 bases; unmatched bases: 5. The CDR3 is 16 residues long.

The genes are TRBV5-1 and TRBJ2-7; the D call may be TRBD1 or TRBD2 (5 bases each). Germline loops: CDR1 SGHRS, CDR2 YFSETQ. The CDR3 loop spans 16 amino acids. Trimming stripped 1 base from V and 2 bases from J, with 16 bases between. CDR3 in DNA: TGCGCCAGCAGCTTGTATTCCGGGACGGTGGCCTACGAGCAGTACTTC. Its translation: CASSLYSGTVAYEQYF.

The V call is TRBV4-3, the J call TRBJ1-1; D not certain. The CDR3 runs to 14 residues. V lost 0 bases and J lost 7, with 12 bases in between. Per germline, CDR1 LGHNA and CDR2 YSLEER. CDR3 nucleotides: TGCGCCAGCAGCCAAGATCAGTGGGCGGGTGAAGCTTTCTTT. This encodes CASSQDQWAGEAFF.

The rearrangement uses TRBV6-1 and TRBJ2-7; no clear D gene. Trimming left V 6 bases short and J 6 bases short, with 18 bases between. This CDR3 contains 14 residues. Germline V gene lookup returns CDR1 MNHNS and CDR2 SASEGT. The CDR3: CASSAGLNGREQYF. CDR3 bases: TGTGCCAGCAGCGCCGGGCTAAACGGCCGCGAGCAGTACTTC.

V and J are TRBV28 and TRBJ1-1, with TRBD1 as a possible D gene (5 bases). Germline V gives CDR1 MDHEN, CDR2 SYDVKM. V was clipped by 7 bases and J by 1 base, with 16 bases between them. The CDR3 is 15 residues long. CDR3 sequence (DNA): TGTGCCAGCACTCTTCGGGGCGCCCCGAACACTGAAGCTTTCTTT. It is translated as CASTLRGAPNTEAFF.

The V gene is TRBV7-6, the J gene TRBJ2-5, with 8 positions matching TRBD1. Germline V CDR1 and CDR2: SGHVS, FNYEAQ. This CDR3 has 16 amino acids. V lost 5 bases and J lost 1; bases outside the gene matches: 9. The CDR3 coding sequence is TGTGCCAGCAGCCGCGACGCCGGGACAGGCCAAGAGACCCAGTACTTC. Translating gives CASSRDAGTGQETQYF.

The genes are TRBV7-9 and TRBJ1-2; TRBD1 is a possible D gene (5 bases). This CDR3 comprises 14 residues. CDR1 and CDR2 from the germline V gene are SEHNR and FQNEAQ (reference sequence). Trimming removed 0 bases from V and 3 bases from J, with 8 bases in between. CDR3 protein: CASSLARGHYGYTF. CDR3 DNA sequence: TGTGCCAGCAGCTTAGCAAGGGGCCACTATGGCTACACCTTC.

The J gene is TRBJ2-7, the V gene TRBV9; 8 bases are shared with TRBD2. V was pared by 4 bases and J by 7 bases, with 16 bases of the junction left unmatched. The CDR3 is 16 residues long. Germline V gives CDR1 SGDLS, CDR2 YYNGEE. The CDR3 nucleotides read TGTGCCAGCAGCCCGACCGGGACTAGATTCGTTTGGGAGCAGTACTTC. Translated, it gives CASSPTGTRFVWEQYF. The whole variable domain, filled in from reference TRBV9 and TRBJ2-7, reads DSGVTQTPKHLITATGQRVTLRCSPRSGDLSVYWYQQSLDQGLQFLIQYYNGEERAKGNILERFSAQQFPDLHSELNLSSLELGDSALYFCASSPTGTRFVWEQYFGPGTRLTVT.

CDR3: CASTGGGYEQYF. The CDR3, as DNA: TGTGCCAGCACAGGCGGGGGCTACGAGCAGTACTTC. The chain uses TRBV28 and TRBJ2-7; 7 nucleotides line up with TRBD2. This CDR3 region has 12 residues. CDR1 is MDHEN, CDR2 SYDVKM, per germline. Unmatched junction bases numbered 3, after V lost 7 bases and J lost 3 bases. Combining the CDR3 with reference TRBV28 and TRBJ2-7 gives the whole variable domain DVKVTQSSRYLVKRTGEKVFLECVQDMDHENMFWYRQDPGLGLRLIYFSYDVKMKEKGDIPEGYSVSREKKERFSLILESASTNQTSMYLCASTGGGYEQYFGPGTRLTVT.

The chain joins TRBV6-5 to TRBJ2-2; D is uncertain. Germline V gene data show CDR1 as MNHEY and CDR2 as SVGAGI. This CDR3 region has 15 residues. V was clipped by 6 bases and J by 7 bases, with 18 bases between them. CDR3: CASRPPGRAGGELFF. CDR3 bases: TGTGCCAGCAGACCCCCGGGCCGGGCCGGCGGGGAGCTGTTTTTT.